The rows below give T cell receptor beta chains drawn from one sample of a study of CD8 T cells in ankylosing spondylitis. TCRdb reprocessed the 5' RACE reads via MiXCR and lists one record per CDR3 protein. The repertoire holds around 320,000 distinct CDR3 sequences, with about a fifth as singletons. Sample: blood, either unsorted or a sorted T cell fraction (not recorded which). The receptors here all came from a female donor with ankylosing spondylitis or in good health (not recorded which). CDR3s include the opening cysteine and the closing phenylalanine or tryptophan.

v_call | cdr3_aa
TRBV5-1 | CASSLAFGRDTDTQYF
TRBV7-2 | CASSLEAFRYEQYF
TRBV5-1 | CASSLGTPNEQFF
TRBV29-1 | CSVVPDPGLGEQYF
TRBV15 | CATSRDRAPETQYF
TRBV24-1 | CATGQGRGANEKLFF
TRBV7-3 | CASSLSPLAGGQNEQFF
TRBV5-1 | CASSSSQETQYF
TRBV27 | CASSSSGQGEDEQFF
TRBV5-1 | CASSLGRAAGGEQFF
TRBV20-1 | CSASGTADRGRGQYF
TRBV20-1 | CSASIHSGSSSSTDTQYF
TRBV5-1 | CASSFSSRNEQFF
TRBV12-3/TRBV12-4 | CASSAPPSTDTQYF
TRBV29-1 | CSATGQMNTEAFF
TRBV5-1 | CASRRTGDNSPLHF
TRBV20-1 | CSARPPGDSYEQYF
TRBV11-3 | CASSFASEGIQYF
TRBV3-1 | CASSQDPNRGTQYF
TRBV29-1 | CSVRQAGSNTEAFF
TRBV18 | CASSLEGFYEQYF
TRBV6-9 | CASKKGTGDYNEQFF
TRBV19 | CASLRDPNTGELFF
TRBV10-2 | CASSPRGLGSLFGYTF
TRBV12-3/TRBV12-4 | CASSEGEEYNEQFF
TRBV3-1 | CASSYGQGFGEQYF
TRBV4-3 | CASSQDWEDYRQFF
TRBV19 | CASRFDRETGELFF
TRBV27 | CASSLSGSGAYNEQFF
TRBV10-3 | CAISEGQGVEKLFF
TRBV7-6 | CASSSGLAGVLSSYEQYF